The subject of this entry is one T cell receptor beta chain. The data were obtained in a study of blood T cell repertoires in COVID-19. Repertoires were generated with immunoSEQ multiplex PCR, while TCRdb's copy carries only in-frame clones and drops some. Of about 350,000 clones in the sample, roughly 87% were seen once. This receptor was identified in a woman aged 25-40 years who had recovered from COVID-19. The source material was PBMCs or T cells enriched from blood (not recorded which).

The chain's CDR3 is CAGNRGLTGELFF. CDR3 in DNA: TGTGCCGGGAACAGGGGGCTGACCGGGGAGCTGTTTTTT. This chain connects TRBV7-9 to TRBJ2-2; 9 bases align to TRBD1. The CDR3 is 13 residues long. In germline, CDR1 is SEHNR, CDR2 FQNEAQ (reference sequence). Trimming at V came to 11 bases and at J to 5 bases, leaving 6 bases not matched to a gene.